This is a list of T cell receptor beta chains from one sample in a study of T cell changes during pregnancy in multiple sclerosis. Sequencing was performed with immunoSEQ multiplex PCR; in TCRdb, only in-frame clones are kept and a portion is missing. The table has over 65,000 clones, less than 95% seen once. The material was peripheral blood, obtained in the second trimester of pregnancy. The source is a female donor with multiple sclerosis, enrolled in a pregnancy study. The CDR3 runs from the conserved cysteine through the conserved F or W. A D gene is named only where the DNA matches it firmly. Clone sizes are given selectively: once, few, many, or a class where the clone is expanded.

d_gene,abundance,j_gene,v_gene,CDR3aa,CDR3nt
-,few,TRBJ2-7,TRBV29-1,CSVDPGLCEQYF,TGCAGCGTTGACCCGGGTTTATGTGAGCAGTACTTC
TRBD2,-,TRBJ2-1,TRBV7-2,CASSVGTSGGWFF,TGTGCCAGCAGCGTCGGGACTAGCGGGGGGTGGTTCTTC
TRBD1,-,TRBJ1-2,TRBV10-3,CAISADRGQEGYTF,TGTGCCATCAGTGCCGACAGGGGGCAAGAGGGCTACACCTTC
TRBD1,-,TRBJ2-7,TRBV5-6,CASSSGQGPYEQYF,TGTGCCAGCAGCTCAGGACAGGGACCGTACGAGCAGTACTTC
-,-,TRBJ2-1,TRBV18,CASSPPTGSYNEQFF,TGTGCCAGCTCACCCCCGACAGGCTCCTACAATGAGCAGTTCTTC
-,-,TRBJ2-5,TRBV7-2,CASSLVGGYLQETQYF,TGTGCCAGCAGCTTAGTAGGGGGTTACTTGCAAGAGACCCAGTACTTC
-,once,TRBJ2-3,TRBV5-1,CASSGGAVADTQYF,TGCGCCAGCAGCGGGGGGGCCGTCGCAGATACGCAGTATTTT
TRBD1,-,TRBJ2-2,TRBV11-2,CASGATGGAGELFF,TGTGCCAGCGGTGCGACAGGGGGAGCCGGGGAGCTGTTTTTT
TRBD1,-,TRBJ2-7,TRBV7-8,CASSLGTGATYEQYF,TGTGCCAGCAGCTTAGGAACAGGGGCCACCTACGAGCAGTACTTC
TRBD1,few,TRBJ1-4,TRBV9,CASSTWDRVDEKLFF,TGTGCCAGCAGCACCTGGGACAGGGTAGATGAAAAACTGTTTTTT
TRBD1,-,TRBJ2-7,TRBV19,CASSHSDRVTYEQYF,TGTGCCAGTAGTCATTCGGACAGGGTGACCTACGAGCAGTACTTC
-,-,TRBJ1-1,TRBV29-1,CSVLNTADTEAFF,TGCAGCGTCCTGAACACGGCGGACACTGAAGCTTTCTTT
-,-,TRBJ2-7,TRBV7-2,CASSGAGGVGYEQYF,TGTGCCAGCAGCGGAGCCGGGGGTGTGGGTTACGAGCAGTACTTC
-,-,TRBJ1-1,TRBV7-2,CASSLEWGRATETEAFF,TGTGCCAGCAGCTTAGAATGGGGCAGGGCAACTGAGACTGAAGCTTTCTTT
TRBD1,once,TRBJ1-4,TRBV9,CASSGAGGAYEKLFF,TGTGCCAGCAGCGGAGCAGGGGGCGCGTATGAAAAACTGTTTTTT
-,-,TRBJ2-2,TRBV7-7,CASSMQGSSGELFF,TGTGCTAGCAGCATGCAGGGGTCGTCCGGGGAGCTGTTTTTT
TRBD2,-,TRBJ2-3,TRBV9,CASSHKLAVIDTQYF,TGTGCCAGCAGCCATAAACTAGCGGTAATAGATACGCAGTATTTT
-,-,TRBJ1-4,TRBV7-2,CASSLVAPRGDEKLFF,TGTGCCAGCAGCTTAGTAGCCCCCAGGGGTGATGAAAAACTGTTTTTT
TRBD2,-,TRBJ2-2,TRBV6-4,CASKGGGVCTGELFF,TGTGCCAGCAAGGGCGGGGGGGTGTGCACCGGGGAGCTGTTTTTT
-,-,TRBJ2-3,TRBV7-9,CASSVTSTDTQYF,TGTGCCAGCAGCGTTACTAGCACAGATACGCAGTATTTT
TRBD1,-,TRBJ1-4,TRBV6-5,CASSMRGTANEKLFF,TGTGCCAGCTCAATGAGAGGGACAGCTAATGAAAAACTGTTTTTT
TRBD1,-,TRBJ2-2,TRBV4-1,CASSQLQGAGTGELFF,TGCGCCAGCAGCCAGTTACAGGGGGCGGGAACCGGGGAGCTGTTTTTT
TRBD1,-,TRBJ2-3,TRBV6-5,CATRGTGLSTDTQYF,TGTGCCACTCGGGGGACAGGGTTAAGCACAGATACGCAGTATTTT
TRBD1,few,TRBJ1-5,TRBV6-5,CASSSVGQGGNQPQHF,TGTGCCAGCAGTTCCGTAGGACAGGGGGGCAATCAGCCCCAGCATTTT
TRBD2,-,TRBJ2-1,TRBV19,CASRRAGPLTYNEQFF,TGTGCCAGTAGGCGAGCGGGGCCTTTAACCTACAATGAGCAGTTCTTC
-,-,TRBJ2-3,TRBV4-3,CASSPTRGSTDTQYF,TGCGCCAGCAGCCCCACCAGAGGTAGCACAGATACGCAGTATTTT
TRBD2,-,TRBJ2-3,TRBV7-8,CASSLVAGGTDTQYF,TGTGCCAGCAGCTTAGTGGCGGGGGGGACAGATACGCAGTATTTT
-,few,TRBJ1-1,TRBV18,CASSRDPNTEAFF,TGTGCCAGCTCACGAGATCCGAACACTGAAGCTTTCTTT
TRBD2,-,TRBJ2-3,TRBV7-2,CASSVSTSGGADTQYF,TGTGCCAGCAGCGTAAGCACTAGCGGGGGGGCCGATACGCAGTATTTT
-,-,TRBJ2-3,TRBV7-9,CASSPRGGRVSSTDTQYF,TGTGCCAGCAGCCCCCGAGGGGGTAGGGTTTCTAGCACAGATACGCAGTATTTT
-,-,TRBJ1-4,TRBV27,CASSFQRNEKLFF,TGTGCCAGCAGTTTCCAGAGGAATGAAAAACTGTTTTTT
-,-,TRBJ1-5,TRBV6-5,CASSPVGGGNQPQHF,TGTGCCAGCAGTCCCGTGGGGGGGGGCAATCAGCCCCAGCATTTT
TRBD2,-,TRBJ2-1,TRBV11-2,CASVQGTSVDEQFF,TGTGCCAGCGTGCAGGGGACTAGCGTCGATGAGCAGTTCTTC
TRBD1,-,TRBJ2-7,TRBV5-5,CASNRDSGAYEQYF,TGTGCCAGCAACCGGGACAGCGGAGCCTACGAGCAGTACTTC
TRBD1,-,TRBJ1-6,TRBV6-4,CASRSGTGYNSPLHF,TGTGCCAGCAGATCCGGGACAGGATATAATTCACCCCTCCACTTT
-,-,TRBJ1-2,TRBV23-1,CASSQSETLGRNYGYTF,TGCGCCAGCAGTCAATCCGAGACCCTGGGGAGAAACTATGGCTACACCTTC
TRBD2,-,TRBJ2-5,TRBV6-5,CASSYIGGAPQETQYF,TGTGCCAGCAGTTATATCGGGGGGGCGCCTCAAGAGACCCAGTACTTC
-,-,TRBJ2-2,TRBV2,CASSEGTATGELFF,TGTGCCAGCAGTGAGGGCACGGCGACAGGGGAGCTGTTTTTT
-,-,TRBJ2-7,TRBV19,CASSASGDPFYEQYF,TGTGCCAGTAGTGCCTCAGGGGATCCCTTCTACGAGCAGTACTTC
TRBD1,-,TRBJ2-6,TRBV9,CASSAGGSGANVLTF,TGTGCCAGCAGCGCAGGGGGCTCTGGGGCCAACGTCCTGACTTTC
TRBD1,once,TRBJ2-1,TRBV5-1,CASSKTGNPYNEQFF,TGCGCCAGCAGCAAGACAGGGAATCCCTACAATGAGCAGTTCTTC
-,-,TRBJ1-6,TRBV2,CASSLTANHPVLHF,TGTGCCAGCAGTTTAACTGCGAACCACCCCGTCCTCCACTTT
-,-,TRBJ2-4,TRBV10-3,CAISETNSRGPKNIQYF,TGTGCCATCAGTGAGACGAATTCTAGGGGTCCCAAAAACATTCAGTACTTC
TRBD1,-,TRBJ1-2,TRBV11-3,CASSFATGGSYTF,TGTGCCAGCAGTTTTGCGACAGGGGGATCCTACACCTTC
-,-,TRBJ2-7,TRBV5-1,CASSFQQDTYEQYF,TGCGCCAGCAGCTTCCAACAGGACACCTACGAGCAGTACTTC
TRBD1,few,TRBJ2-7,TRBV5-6,CASEWGWEQGNGYEQYF,TGTGCCAGCGAGTGGGGTTGGGAACAGGGGAACGGCTACGAGCAGTACTTC
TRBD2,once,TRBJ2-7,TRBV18,CASSPGLAGGPLSSYEQYF,TGTGCCAGCTCACCAGGGCTAGCGGGGGGGCCACTCAGCTCCTACGAGCAGTACTTC
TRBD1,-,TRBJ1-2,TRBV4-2,CASSQDSTGLIYGYTF,TGTGCCAGCAGCCAAGATTCGACAGGGCTTATCTATGGCTACACCTTC
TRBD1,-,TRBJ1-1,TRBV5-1,CASGQGSEAFF,TGCGCCAGCGGACAGGGGTCTGAAGCTTTCTTT
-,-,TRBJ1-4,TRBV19,CASRNSPRNEKLFF,TGTGCCAGTAGGAACTCTCCGAGAAATGAAAAACTGTTTTTT
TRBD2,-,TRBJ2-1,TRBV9,CASGGGISYNEQFF,TGTGCCAGCGGGGGGGGGATTTCCTACAATGAGCAGTTCTTC
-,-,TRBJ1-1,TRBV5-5,CASAIGLEAFF,TGTGCCAGCGCTATTGGACTGGAAGCTTTCTTT
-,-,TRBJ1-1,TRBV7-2,CASSLRQASNTEAFF,TGTGCCAGCAGCTTACGACAGGCTTCGAACACTGAAGCTTTCTTT
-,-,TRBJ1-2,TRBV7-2,CASSSRSANYGYTF,TGTGCCAGCAGCTCGAGGTCCGCTAACTATGGCTACACCTTC
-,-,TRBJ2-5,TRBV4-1,CASSQDPGMRETQYF,TGCGCCAGCAGCCAAGACCCAGGGATGAGAGAGACCCAGTACTTC